This TCR beta chain was retrieved from a study of blood T cell repertoires in COVID-19. About the research overall: The cDNA or gDNA used as material had been derived from T cells, B-cell-depleted T cells, or PBMCs.

The participants were between roughly 18 and 100 years old and came from about two dozen US areas. Using immunoSEQ multiplex PCR, the repertoire was profiled, and TCRdb retains in-frame clones only, with some absent. This repertoire shows 130,000 or so clones, under 85% found once; its top ten account for 15% to 20%. V was cut by 1 base and J by 4 bases, with 16 bases left in between. Per germline, CDR1 SGHAT and CDR2 FQNNGV. The CDR3 covers 16 residues. The material sequenced was PBMCs or T cells enriched from blood (not recorded which). This chain joins TRBV11-2 and TRBJ2-5, with D perhaps TRBD2 (7 bases). The clonotype was recovered from a man aged 30 to 39 who had recovered from COVID-19. The CDR3: CASSLAKGGGRETQYF. The CDR3 region has the DNA TGTGCCAGCAGCTTAGCCAAGGGGGGCGGGAGAGAGACCCAGTACTTC.